This T cell receptor (beta chain) was sequenced in a study of blood T cells in healthy people across ages. In regard to this clonotype: One junction end does not reproduce the germline sequence, and a read error may be involved.

Alongside a J-beta primer mix, a sample-barcoded 5' primer served in a second PCR lasting about 7 to 12 cycles. TCRdb ran MiXCR on the 5' RACE reads and lists one entry per CDR3 protein. The table lists over 700,000 distinct CDR3 sequences, 40% to 65% of them singletons. The CDR3 is 18 amino acids. Germline CDR1 and CDR2: MDHEN and SYDVKM. The receptor comes from a man older than 75 in good health. The sample comprised blood. This chain uses TRBV28 with TRBJ2-2; no firm D call. In DNA, the CDR3 is TGTGCCGGCAGCACACCGGGTGGTCCCGGCGCGAACACCGGGGAGCTGTTTTTT. This sequence encodes CAGSTPGGPGANTGELFF. The variable domain in full, with the rest retrieved from reference TRBV28 and TRBJ2-2, is DVKVTQSSRYLVKRTGEKVFLECVQDMDHENMFWYRQDPGLGLRLIYFSYDVKMKEKGDIPEGYSVSREKKERFSLILESASTNQTSMYLCAGSTPGGPGANTGELFFGEGSRLTVL.